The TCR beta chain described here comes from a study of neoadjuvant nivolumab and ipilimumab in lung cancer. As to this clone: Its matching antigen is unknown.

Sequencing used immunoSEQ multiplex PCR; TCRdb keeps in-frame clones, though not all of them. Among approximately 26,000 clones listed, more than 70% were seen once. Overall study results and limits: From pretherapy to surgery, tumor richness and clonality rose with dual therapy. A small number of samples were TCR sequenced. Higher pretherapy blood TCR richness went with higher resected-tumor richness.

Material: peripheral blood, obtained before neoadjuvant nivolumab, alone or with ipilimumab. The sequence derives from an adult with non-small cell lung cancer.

CDR3 region: CASTPGGGEETQYF. The CDR3 nucleotides are TGCGCCAGCACCCCGGGGGGGGGAGAAGAGACCCAGTACTTC. V gene TRBV5-1 combines with J gene TRBJ2-5, with TRBD2 matching over 8 bases. V was clipped by 6 bases and J by 3 bases; unmatched bases: 7. The CDR3 spans 14 residues. Germline V gene lookup returns CDR1 SGHRS and CDR2 YFSETQ.